This entry describes one T cell receptor (beta chain). Its specificity is not known. Mismatch with germline at one junction end may stem from a read error. These data are taken from a study of blood T cells in healthy people across ages. Findings and caveats of the study: As age increased, TCR beta diversity per million T cells fell in a roughly linear fashion. Diversity figures based on one million T cells were deemed too low.

The germline CDR1 and CDR2 sequences are SGHDN and FVKESK. The CDR3 is 18 amino acids. With a J-beta primer mix and a sample-barcoded 5' primer, a second PCR ran about 6 to 11 cycles. TCRdb reanalysed the 5' RACE reads using MiXCR and keeps one entry per CDR3 protein. The sample shows some 900,000 distinct CDR3 sequences, under 50% of them seen only once. Staff drew around 10 milliliters of peripheral blood from each donor. No fewer than 6 micrograms of total RNA were isolated from every sample. Sequences were obtained from blood. The source is a man aged 25 to 45 in good health. The chain couples TRBV14 to TRBJ2-1, with 7 bases identical to TRBD1. This CDR3 reads CTSSVRTPTGPRGNEQFF. DNA of the CDR3: TGTACCAGCAGCGTTCGAACACCGACAGGGCCCCGTGGCAATGAGCAGTTCTTC.